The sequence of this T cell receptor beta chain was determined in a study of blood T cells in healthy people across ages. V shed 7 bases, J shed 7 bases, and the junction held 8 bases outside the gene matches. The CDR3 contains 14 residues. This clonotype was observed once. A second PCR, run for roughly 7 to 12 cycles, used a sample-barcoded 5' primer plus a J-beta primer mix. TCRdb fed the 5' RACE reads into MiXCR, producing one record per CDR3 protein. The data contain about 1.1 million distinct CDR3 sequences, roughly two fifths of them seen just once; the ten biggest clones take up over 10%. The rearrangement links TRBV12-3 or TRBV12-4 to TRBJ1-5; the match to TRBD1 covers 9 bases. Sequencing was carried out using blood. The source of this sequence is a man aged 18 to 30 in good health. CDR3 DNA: TGTGCCAGCACTAAAACAGGGGGCGAACAGCCCCAGCATTTT. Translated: CASTKTGGEQPQHF.